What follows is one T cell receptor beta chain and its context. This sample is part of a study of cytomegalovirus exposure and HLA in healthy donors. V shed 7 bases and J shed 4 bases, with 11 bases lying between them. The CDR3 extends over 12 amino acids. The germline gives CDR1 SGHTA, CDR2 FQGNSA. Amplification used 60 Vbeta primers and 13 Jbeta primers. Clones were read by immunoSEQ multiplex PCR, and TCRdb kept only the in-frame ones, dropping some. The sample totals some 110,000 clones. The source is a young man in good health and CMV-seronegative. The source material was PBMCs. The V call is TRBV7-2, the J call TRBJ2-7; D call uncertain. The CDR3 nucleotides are TGTGCCAGCACCTCGTCGAGGTACGAGCAGTACTTC. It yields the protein CASTSSRYEQYF.